These 2 T cell receptor beta chains came from one sample sequenced in a study of regulatory dendritic cells for organ transplantation. Assay: immunoSEQ multiplex PCR; the TCRdb copy retains only in-frame clones and omits some. The data contain about 38,000 clones, about 93% of them singletons. Sequencing was carried out using naive CD8+ T cells from blood. Documented subset: CD45RA+ naive T cells. The source of these receptors is a human donor in good health.

The rearrangement joins TRBV28 to TRBJ2-1; D is undetermined. CDR1 and CDR2 (germline): MDHEN, SYDVKM. With 6 bases removed from V and 0 bases from J, the gap between germline ends came to 12 bases. The CDR3 runs 15 residues. CDR3 residues: CASSPTENSYNEQFF. The CDR3 nucleotides read TGTGCCAGCAGCCCGACGGAGAACTCCTACAATGAGCAGTTCTTC.

The chain carries TRBV27 and TRBJ2-5, with 8 positions matching TRBD2. The CDR3 sequence is 16 residues long. V trimming: 2 bases; J trimming: 8 bases; junction bases outside the gene matches: 13. CDR1 is MNHEY and CDR2 is SMNVEV in the germline V gene (reference sequence). The CDR3: CASSLQHPGLVFTQYF. The CDR3 nucleotides read TGTGCCAGCAGTTTACAACACCCGGGACTAGTTTTTACCCAGTACTTC.